These T cell receptor beta chains were read from a single sample in a study of graft-versus-host responses after intestinal transplantation. TCRdb's copy holds only in-frame clones and misses some; the assay was immunoSEQ multiplex PCR. Of tens of thousands of clones listed, roughly 94% are singletons. No antigen has been assigned to these receptors. The sequenced sample was unstimulated CD8+ T cells sorted from spleen or lymph node cells, obtained before intestinal transplant. The receptors were sampled from a human donor who received an intestinal transplant. Both conserved end residues are part of each CDR3. A D gene is named only where the DNA matches it firmly.

TGTGCCACCAGCATCAGCAGGGACATGAACACTGAAGCTTTCTTT CATSISRDMNTEAFF TRBJ1-1 TRBV15 -
TGTGCCAGCAGCTTAGGTCGGGACGGACTAGCGGGGACATTCCAGTACTTC CASSLGRDGLAGTFQYF TRBJ2-7 TRBV7-2 TRBD2
TGCGCCAGCAGCTTGGCCGGGACAGGGTACTCTGGAAACACCATATATTTT CASSLAGTGYSGNTIYF TRBJ1-3 TRBV5-1 TRBD1
TGTGCCAGCAGTTTACAGGTCGGCAGGGGCCTCTACAATGAGCAGTTCTTC CASSLQVGRGLYNEQFF TRBJ2-1 TRBV28 -
TGCGCCAGCAGTATCCGGCAGGGGTATGACTACGAGCAGTACTTC CASSIRQGYDYEQYF TRBJ2-7 TRBV5-1 -
TGTGCCAGCAGCTTATCGGTCCTCGGAATCCTGAACTATGGCTACACCTTC CASSLSVLGILNYGYTF TRBJ1-2 TRBV7-8 -
TGTGCCAGCAGGGAGTTGATAAACACCGGGGAGCTGTTTTTT CASRELINTGELFF TRBJ2-2 TRBV28 -
TGTGCCAGCAGCCAGAGGCGGGACTTTCCCTCCTACGAGCAGTACTTC CASSQRRDFPSYEQYF TRBJ2-7 TRBV11-2 -
TGTGCCAGTAGTATAGGTCTAGCGCACTCCTACGAGCAGTACTTC CASSIGLAHSYEQYF TRBJ2-7 TRBV19 -
TGTGCCAGCAGTTCGAGCCCTCTTACCGGGACGAATAATCAGCCCCAGCATTTT CASSSSPLTGTNNQPQHF TRBJ1-5 TRBV27 -
TGTGCCAGCAGAGGACAGGGCCAAACCTACAATGAGCAGTTCTTC CASRGQGQTYNEQFF TRBJ2-1 TRBV13 TRBD1
TGTGCCAGCAGCTTAGATCCGTGGGGACAGACCTTC CASSLDPWGQTF TRBJ1-2 TRBV11-2 TRBD1
TGCGCCAGCAGCTTGATACCCCCGTCGACGGACCCCCCCTATGGCTACACCTTC CASSLIPPSTDPPYGYTF TRBJ1-2 TRBV5-1 -
TGTGCCAGCAGCTTAGGGGCGCCGACTGAAGCTTTCTTT CASSLGAPTEAFF TRBJ1-1 TRBV13 -
TGCAGCGTTGTTTCCAGGGTGGACGAAAAACTGTTTTTT CSVVSRVDEKLFF TRBJ1-4 TRBV29-1 -
TGTGCCGGCAGTTTAACAACAGGGGGCATCAGCAATCAGCCCCAGCATTTT CAGSLTTGGISNQPQHF TRBJ1-5 TRBV27 TRBD1